The TCR beta chain under discussion was sequenced for a study of shared clonotypes between healthy human individuals. Overall study findings and caveats: Clonotype sharing among donors was thought likely to change with sequencing depth.

A deep-level run was used for the assay. The authors split each subset's genomic DNA evenly across several immunoSEQ plates. Measured with immunoSEQ multiplex PCR; TCRdb has only the in-frame clones, and not every one. The table includes some 980,000 clones, roughly 72% detected once. About this clone itself: Its antigen is undetermined.

Trimming pared 6 bases from V and 5 bases from J, leaving 10 bases between. Germline assignment: CDR1 MNHEY and CDR2 SVGAGI. The CDR3 sequence is 12 residues long. The clonotype was recovered from a man between 18 and 29 years old in good health. The V call is TRBV6-5, the J call TRBJ1-2; no reliable D call. Input material: memory CD4+ T cells sorted from blood. Subset here: CD45RA-negative fraction. CDR3 DNA: TGTGCCAGCAGCCTCGAAGGGTATGGCTACACCTTC. Residues: CASSLEGYGYTF.